Detailed here is one TCR beta chain. Original processing methods: Reference gene primer amplification gave nucleated cell count estimates. Method: immunoSEQ multiplex PCR; TCRdb's copy keeps in-frame clones and lacks some. D and trimming come from the DNA, and the V and J calls and clone size come from that table. In the table there are about 260,000 clones, roughly 90% of which are singletons. This entry is derived from a study of blood T cell repertoires in COVID-19. Whole-study context: The United States, Italy and Spain supplied acute and convalescent COVID-19 samples. T cells, B-cell-depleted T cells, or PBMCs supplied cDNA or gDNA.

This clonotype originated in a man younger than 40 with active or convalescent COVID-19. Sequencing input: peripheral blood.

The CDR3 sequence is CSVYQVNTEAFF. The CDR3 DNA reads as TGCAGCGTTTACCAGGTGAACACTGAAGCTTTCTTT. V gene TRBV29-1 combines with J gene TRBJ1-1; no firm D call. V was trimmed by 5 bases and J by 0 bases, leaving 7 bases between them. Germline V gene lookup returns CDR1 SQVTM and CDR2 ANQGSEA. The CDR3 extends over 12 amino acids.